This T cell receptor (beta chain) was recovered during a study of T cells expressing NK-cell markers. Study background: Sorted T-cell subsets CD3+CD56+NKG2C+, CD3+CD56+NKG2C- and CD3+CD56-NKG2C+ were TCR beta-sequenced. Of eight sequenced donors, seven were HCMV-seropositive and one HCMV-seronegative. Study-wide points: The HCMV specificity of the expanded NKG2C+ T cell clones stayed unresolved.

TCRdb reprocessed the 5' RACE reads; each CDR3 protein has one entry and no DNA is given. The sample totals some 460,000 distinct CDR3 sequences; its top ten clones hold about 1.5%. Remarks on this clonotype: Its antigen is still unknown.

The CDR3 is 13 amino acids. CDR1 and CDR2 from the germline V gene are LNHDA and SQIVND (reference sequence). The genes are TRBV19 and TRBJ1-3. Sequences were obtained from blood T cells: a sorted CD56 or NKG2C T cell subset, CD4+ or CD8+ T cells, or bulk PBMC T cells (not recorded which). The sequence derives from a woman in her forties or fifties in good health. The CDR3 protein is CASTVTSGNTIYF.